This is a list of T cell receptor beta chains from one sample in a study of T-cell memory formation after mild COVID-19. TCRdb used MiXCR to reprocess the 5' RACE reads, holding one entry per CDR3 protein. Here the sample spans 58,000 or so distinct CDR3 sequences, around 30% being singletons. What was sequenced was PBMCs or a T cell subset sorted from them (not recorded which). The source is a man younger than 30 who had mild COVID-19 (a few samples of this study predate the infection). Cell type and time point are not known. Each CDR3 is given with its conserved first and last residue. The D gene is left open where the match is weak. A clone size is listed for some rows: how often the clone was seen (once, few, many), or a class if it is expanded.

d_call: TRBD1; clone_size: .; j_call: TRBJ2-2; v_call: TRBV6-2/TRBV6-3; cdr3_aa: CAISARFRGRRDTGELFF; cdr3_nt: TGTGCCATCTCTGCCCGATTCAGGGGGCGCAGGGACACCGGGGAGCTGTTTTTT
d_call: .; clone_size: .; j_call: TRBJ1-6; v_call: TRBV7-6; cdr3_aa: CASSLDRSSYNSPLHF; cdr3_nt: TGTGCCAGCAGCTTAGACAGGAGCTCCTATAATTCACCCCTCCACTTT
d_call: .; clone_size: .; j_call: TRBJ2-1; v_call: TRBV5-4; cdr3_aa: CASSATGRNEQFF; cdr3_nt: TGTGCCAGCAGCGCGACAGGTCGGAATGAGCAGTTCTTC
d_call: .; clone_size: few; j_call: TRBJ2-2; v_call: TRBV4-3; cdr3_aa: CASSRHRDNTGELFF; cdr3_nt: TGCGCCAGCAGCCGGCACCGGGACAACACCGGGGAGCTGTTTTTT
d_call: TRBD1; clone_size: .; j_call: TRBJ2-7; v_call: TRBV5-5; cdr3_aa: CASSPLLWTGSYEQYF; cdr3_nt: TGTGCCAGCAGCCCGCTATTATGGACAGGCTCCTACGAGCAGTACTTC
d_call: .; clone_size: few; j_call: TRBJ2-1; v_call: TRBV4-1; cdr3_aa: CASSQELAPWEQFF; cdr3_nt: TGCGCCAGCAGCCAAGAGCTAGCGCCGTGGGAGCAGTTCTTC
d_call: .; clone_size: few; j_call: TRBJ2-5; v_call: TRBV12-3/TRBV12-4; cdr3_aa: CASSTGPRETQYF; cdr3_nt: TGTGCCAGCAGCACGGGCCCTAGGGAGACCCAGTACTTC
d_call: .; clone_size: .; j_call: TRBJ1-1; v_call: TRBV7-9; cdr3_aa: CASSLVGTVEAFF; cdr3_nt: TGTGCCAGCAGCTTAGTAGGGACCGTTGAAGCTTTCTTT
d_call: TRBD1; clone_size: few; j_call: TRBJ2-1; v_call: TRBV7-9; cdr3_aa: CASSSGTGGLDEQFF; cdr3_nt: TGTGCCAGCAGCTCTGGGACAGGGGGCTTGGATGAGCAGTTCTTC
d_call: .; clone_size: .; j_call: TRBJ2-5; v_call: TRBV11-2; cdr3_aa: CASSRQVEETQYF; cdr3_nt: TGTGCCAGCAGCAGACAGGTCGAGGAGACCCAGTACTTC
d_call: TRBD1; clone_size: few; j_call: TRBJ2-1; v_call: TRBV23-1; cdr3_aa: CASSQSVGTGAYCGNEQFF; cdr3_nt: TGCGCCAGCAGTCAATCCGTCGGGACAGGTGCCTATTGCGGCAATGAGCAGTTCTTC
d_call: .; clone_size: .; j_call: TRBJ2-3; v_call: TRBV4-2; cdr3_aa: CASSQYPGTPTDTQYF; cdr3_nt: TGTGCCAGCAGCCAATACCCCGGGACTCCAACAGATACGCAGTATTTT
d_call: .; clone_size: .; j_call: TRBJ2-1; v_call: TRBV4-1; cdr3_aa: CASSQVLSNEQFF; cdr3_nt: TGCGCCAGCAGCCAAGTACTCAGCAATGAGCAGTTCTTC
d_call: .; clone_size: .; j_call: TRBJ1-4; v_call: TRBV5-4; cdr3_aa: CASSQDGGKLFF; cdr3_nt: TGTGCCAGCAGCCAGGACGGAGGGAAACTGTTTTTT
d_call: .; clone_size: .; j_call: TRBJ1-2; v_call: TRBV4-2; cdr3_aa: CASSQGTGLNYGYTF; cdr3_nt: TGTGCCAGCAGCCAAGGTACAGGGCTAAACTATGGCTACACCTTC
d_call: TRBD1; clone_size: many; j_call: TRBJ2-3; v_call: TRBV6-2/TRBV6-3; cdr3_aa: CATTTGGMTDTQYF; cdr3_nt: TGTGCCACCACGACAGGGGGCATGACAGATACGCAGTATTTT
d_call: TRBD2; clone_size: .; j_call: TRBJ2-3; v_call: TRBV7-3; cdr3_aa: CASSFSGESTDTQYF; cdr3_nt: TGTGCCAGCAGTTTTAGCGGGGAGAGCACAGATACGCAGTATTTT
d_call: .; clone_size: few; j_call: TRBJ2-2; v_call: TRBV5-1; cdr3_aa: CASSLGSSGELFF; cdr3_nt: TGCGCCAGCAGCTTGGGGTCCTCTGGGGAGCTGTTTTTT
d_call: .; clone_size: .; j_call: TRBJ1-2; v_call: TRBV7-9; cdr3_aa: CASSDLQDYSYGYTF; cdr3_nt: TGTGCCAGCAGCGACCTACAGGACTACTCCTATGGCTACACCTTC
d_call: .; clone_size: .; j_call: TRBJ2-5; v_call: TRBV15; cdr3_aa: CATSLPAGQETQYF; cdr3_nt: TGTGCCACCAGCCTGCCGGCTGGGCAAGAGACCCAGTACTTC
d_call: .; clone_size: few; j_call: TRBJ2-7; v_call: TRBV7-9; cdr3_aa: CASSYHYEQYF; cdr3_nt: TGTGCCAGCAGCTACCACTACGAGCAGTACTTC
d_call: .; clone_size: .; j_call: TRBJ2-1; v_call: TRBV20-1; cdr3_aa: CSAPPGDTDHNEQFF; cdr3_nt: TGCAGTGCCCCACCTGGGGACACCGACCACAATGAGCAGTTCTTC
d_call: .; clone_size: .; j_call: TRBJ2-5; v_call: TRBV21-1; cdr3_aa: CASRERTAETQYF; cdr3_nt: TGTGCCAGCAGAGAAAGGACCGCGGAGACCCAGTACTTC
d_call: .; clone_size: few; j_call: TRBJ1-1; v_call: TRBV20-1; cdr3_aa: CSARDDTNTEAFF; cdr3_nt: TGCAGTGCTAGAGATGACACGAACACTGAAGCTTTCTTT
d_call: .; clone_size: .; j_call: TRBJ2-4; v_call: TRBV3-1; cdr3_aa: CASSQAEDAKNIQYF; cdr3_nt: TGTGCCAGCAGCCAAGCGGAGGACGCCAAAAACATTCAGTACTTC
d_call: TRBD1; clone_size: .; j_call: TRBJ2-7; v_call: TRBV6-2/TRBV6-3; cdr3_aa: CASSYSIGRGPYEQYF; cdr3_nt: TGTGCCAGCAGTTACTCGATTGGCAGGGGGCCGTACGAGCAGTACTTC
d_call: .; clone_size: .; j_call: TRBJ1-2; v_call: TRBV14; cdr3_aa: CASSQDNTEPKYNYGYTF; cdr3_nt: TGTGCCAGCAGCCAAGATAACACAGAGCCTAAATATAACTATGGCTACACCTTC
d_call: .; clone_size: .; j_call: TRBJ1-1; v_call: TRBV4-2; cdr3_aa: CASSQGEQGEAFF; cdr3_nt: TGTGCCAGCAGCCAAGGTGAGCAGGGGGAAGCTTTCTTT
d_call: TRBD2; clone_size: .; j_call: TRBJ2-1; v_call: TRBV11-2; cdr3_aa: CASNNLAGGYNEKFF; cdr3_nt: TGTGCCAGCAACAACCTAGCGGGGGGCTACAATGAGAAGTTCTTC
d_call: .; clone_size: .; j_call: TRBJ2-1; v_call: TRBV7-9; cdr3_aa: CASSLGTLYNEQFF; cdr3_nt: TGTGCCAGCAGCTTAGGGACCCTATACAATGAGCAGTTCTTC
d_call: TRBD1; clone_size: few; j_call: TRBJ2-7; v_call: TRBV5-1; cdr3_aa: CASSPLDRVPYEQYF; cdr3_nt: TGCGCCAGCAGCCCACTGGACAGGGTACCCTACGAGCAGTACTTC
d_call: TRBD2; clone_size: .; j_call: TRBJ2-3; v_call: TRBV15; cdr3_aa: CATSTGTSRLDTQYF; cdr3_nt: TGTGCCACCAGCACCGGGACTAGCCGATTGGATACGCAGTATTTT
d_call: .; clone_size: once; j_call: TRBJ2-7; v_call: TRBV30; cdr3_aa: CAWSYAYEQYF; cdr3_nt: TGTGCCTGGAGTTATGCCTACGAGCAGTACTTC
d_call: TRBD1; clone_size: .; j_call: TRBJ1-2; v_call: TRBV6-2/TRBV6-3; cdr3_aa: CASSPGQVYGYTF; cdr3_nt: TGTGCCAGCAGCCCCGGACAGGTCTATGGCTACACCTTC
d_call: .; clone_size: few; j_call: TRBJ2-2; v_call: TRBV5-1; cdr3_aa: CASSTRTENTGELFF; cdr3_nt: TGCGCCAGCAGCACCAGGACAGAGAACACCGGGGAGCTGTTTTTT
d_call: .; clone_size: .; j_call: TRBJ2-3; v_call: TRBV12-3/TRBV12-4; cdr3_aa: CASSSTTEPTDTQYF; cdr3_nt: TGTGCCAGCAGTTCCACGACAGAACCAACAGATACGCAGTATTTT
d_call: .; clone_size: .; j_call: TRBJ1-5; v_call: TRBV27; cdr3_aa: CASRTGGVYSNQPQHF; cdr3_nt: TGTGCCAGCAGGACCGGGGGAGTTTATAGCAATCAGCCCCAGCATTTT
d_call: .; clone_size: .; j_call: TRBJ1-2; v_call: TRBV12-3/TRBV12-4; cdr3_aa: CASSSPGTTYGYTF; cdr3_nt: TGTGCCAGCAGTTCGCCCGGGACAACCTATGGCTACACCTTC
d_call: TRBD2; clone_size: .; j_call: TRBJ2-4; v_call: TRBV20-1; cdr3_aa: CSARGLAPKNIQYF; cdr3_nt: TGCAGTGCTAGAGGACTAGCGCCGAAAAACATTCAGTACTTC
d_call: .; clone_size: few; j_call: TRBJ2-5; v_call: TRBV6-6; cdr3_aa: CASSYFLGTRQETQYF; cdr3_nt: TGTGCCAGCAGTTACTTCTTGGGGACACGCCAAGAGACCCAGTACTTC
d_call: TRBD1; clone_size: few; j_call: TRBJ2-3; v_call: TRBV5-4; cdr3_aa: CASSPSGGFTDTQYF; cdr3_nt: TGTGCCAGCAGCCCTTCAGGGGGATTCACAGATACGCAGTATTTT
d_call: .; clone_size: few; j_call: TRBJ2-1; v_call: TRBV4-1; cdr3_aa: CASSQGDSYNEQFF; cdr3_nt: TGCGCCAGCAGCCAGGGGGACTCCTACAATGAGCAGTTCTTC
d_call: .; clone_size: .; j_call: TRBJ2-1; v_call: TRBV5-1; cdr3_aa: CASSPYGEDNEQFF; cdr3_nt: TGCGCCAGCAGCCCCTACGGGGAGGACAATGAGCAGTTCTTC
d_call: .; clone_size: .; j_call: TRBJ2-1; v_call: TRBV6-6; cdr3_aa: CASSPPGPHRFF; cdr3_nt: TGTGCCAGCAGCCCGCCCGGGCCTCACCGGTTCTTC
d_call: .; clone_size: .; j_call: TRBJ2-7; v_call: TRBV9; cdr3_aa: CASSVEGGTTYEQYF; cdr3_nt: TGTGCCAGCAGCGTAGAGGGGGGAACCACCTACGAGCAGTACTTC
d_call: .; clone_size: .; j_call: TRBJ2-3; v_call: TRBV29-1; cdr3_aa: CSVGGRGNTDTQYF; cdr3_nt: TGCAGCGTGGGAGGTCGGGGAAACACAGATACGCAGTATTTT
d_call: TRBD1; clone_size: .; j_call: TRBJ1-5; v_call: TRBV27; cdr3_aa: CASSLDRVKQPQHF; cdr3_nt: TGTGCCAGCAGCCTTGACAGGGTCAAACAGCCCCAGCATTTT
d_call: .; clone_size: .; j_call: TRBJ2-7; v_call: TRBV7-6; cdr3_aa: CASSTRGETYEQYF; cdr3_nt: TGTGCCAGCAGCACCCGGGGCGAAACCTACGAGCAGTACTTC
d_call: .; clone_size: few; j_call: TRBJ2-3; v_call: TRBV21-1; cdr3_aa: CASSIQGSLCF; cdr3_nt: TGTGCCAGCAGCATACAGGGTAGCCTCTGTTTT
d_call: .; clone_size: .; j_call: TRBJ2-5; v_call: TRBV29-1; cdr3_aa: CSVVPPGGGETQYF; cdr3_nt: TGCAGCGTTGTCCCCCCGGGCGGCGGGGAGACCCAGTACTTC
d_call: .; clone_size: few; j_call: TRBJ2-5; v_call: TRBV6-5; cdr3_aa: CASSYFGGIQETQYF; cdr3_nt: TGTGCCAGCAGTTACTTCGGCGGGATCCAAGAGACCCAGTACTTC
d_call: .; clone_size: .; j_call: TRBJ2-1; v_call: TRBV7-6; cdr3_aa: CASSHAGTTPNEQFF; cdr3_nt: TGTGCCAGCAGCCACGCCGGGACCACACCCAATGAGCAGTTCTTC
d_call: .; clone_size: few; j_call: TRBJ1-1; v_call: TRBV7-9; cdr3_aa: CASSLSGTEAFF; cdr3_nt: TGTGCCAGCAGCTTGTCGGGCACTGAAGCTTTCTTT
d_call: TRBD1; clone_size: few; j_call: TRBJ1-2; v_call: TRBV4-1; cdr3_aa: CASSEKGPGVGQGFYGYTF; cdr3_nt: TGCGCCAGCAGCGAGAAAGGCCCGGGGGTTGGACAGGGGTTCTATGGCTACACCTTC
d_call: TRBD1; clone_size: .; j_call: TRBJ2-1; v_call: TRBV3-1; cdr3_aa: CASSEGQAYNEQFF; cdr3_nt: TGTGCCAGCAGCGAAGGACAGGCCTACAATGAGCAGTTCTTC
d_call: .; clone_size: few; j_call: TRBJ2-3; v_call: TRBV7-6; cdr3_aa: CASSHGFSVTDTQYF; cdr3_nt: TGTGCCAGCAGCCACGGGTTTTCTGTAACAGATACGCAGTATTTT
d_call: .; clone_size: .; j_call: TRBJ1-2; v_call: TRBV5-4; cdr3_aa: CASSFFGSGRPSF; cdr3_nt: TGTGCCAGCAGCTTTTTCGGCTCGGGGCGGCCGTCCTTC